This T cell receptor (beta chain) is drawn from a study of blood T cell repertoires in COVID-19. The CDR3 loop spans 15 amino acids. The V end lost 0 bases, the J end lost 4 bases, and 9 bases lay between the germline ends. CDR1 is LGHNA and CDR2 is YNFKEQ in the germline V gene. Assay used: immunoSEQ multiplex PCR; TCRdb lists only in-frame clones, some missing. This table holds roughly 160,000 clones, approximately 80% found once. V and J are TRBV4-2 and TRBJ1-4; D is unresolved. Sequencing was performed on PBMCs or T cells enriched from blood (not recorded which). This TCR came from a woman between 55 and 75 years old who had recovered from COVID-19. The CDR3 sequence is CASSQDWAFNEKLFF. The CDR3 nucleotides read TGTGCCAGCAGCCAAGATTGGGCCTTTAATGAAAAACTGTTTTTT.